The following is a T cell receptor beta chain sequence with its context. Combining a sample-barcoded 5' primer with a J-beta primer mix, a second PCR ran for roughly 7 to 12 cycles. MiXCR, applied by TCRdb to the 5' RACE reads, yields one record per CDR3 protein. This sample has some 1.4 million distinct CDR3 sequences, with approximately 42% found just once. This entry comes from a study of blood T cells in healthy people across ages. The CDR3 consists of 12 residues. Per the germline V gene, CDR1 is MGHRA and CDR2 is YSYEKL. The V and J ends lost 3 bases and 11 bases respectively, with 13 bases between them.

Sequenced sample: blood. The chain joins TRBV4-1 to TRBJ2-5; the D is unclear. This TCR came from a woman aged 18-29 years in good health. The CDR3 DNA is TGCGCCAGCAGCCATTATAACAATGAGCAGTACTTC. It translates to CASSHYNNEQYF.